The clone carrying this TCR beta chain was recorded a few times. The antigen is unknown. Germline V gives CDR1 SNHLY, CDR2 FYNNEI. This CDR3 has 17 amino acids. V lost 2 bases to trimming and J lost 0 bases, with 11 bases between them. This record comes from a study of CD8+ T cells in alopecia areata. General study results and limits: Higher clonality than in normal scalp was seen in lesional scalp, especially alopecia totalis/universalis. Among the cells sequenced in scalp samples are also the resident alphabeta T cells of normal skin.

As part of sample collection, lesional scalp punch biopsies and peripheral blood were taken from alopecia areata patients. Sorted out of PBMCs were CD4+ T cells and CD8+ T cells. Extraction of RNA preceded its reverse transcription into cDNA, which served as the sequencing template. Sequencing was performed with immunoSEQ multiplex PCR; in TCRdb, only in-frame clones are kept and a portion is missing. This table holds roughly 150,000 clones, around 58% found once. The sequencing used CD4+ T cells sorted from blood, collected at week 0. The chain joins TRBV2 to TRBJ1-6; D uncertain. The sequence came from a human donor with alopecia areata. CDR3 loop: CASSELGWSSYNSPLHF. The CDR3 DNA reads TGTGCCAGCAGTGAACTGGGGTGGAGCTCCTATAATTCACCCCTCCACTTT.